The 28 T cell receptor beta chains below were found in one sample sequenced in a study of OX40 agonist ivuxolimab in advanced cancers. Here immunoSEQ multiplex PCR was the method, and the copy in TCRdb shows in-frame clones only, minus some. The table lists around 68,000 clones, around nine tenths of them singletons, with 2% to 2.5% in the top ten. Specimen: CD4+ or CD8+ T cells sorted from blood, collected in a trial of the OX40 agonist ivuxolimab. These receptors were collected from an adult with an advanced solid tumor such as melanoma, head and neck, liver or kidney cancer.

The CDR3 loop is CASSVGVGGETQYF. The DNA of the CDR3 is TGTGCCAGCAGCGTAGGGGTAGGGGGGGAGACCCAGTACTTC. The chain links TRBV9 to TRBJ2-5, with D perhaps TRBD1 or TRBD2 (6 bases each). In germline, CDR1 is SGDLS, CDR2 YYNGEE. V lost 0 bases to trimming and J lost 5 bases, with 11 bases between them. This CDR3 spans 14 amino acids.

The chain employs TRBV19 and TRBJ1-5, with 10 bases matching TRBD1. V dropped 5 bases and J dropped 6; count of bases not matched to a gene: 7. Germline-derived CDR1 and CDR2 are LNHDA and SQIVND (reference sequence). The CDR3 has 15 amino acids. This CDR3 is CASSQRQGAIQPQHF. The CDR3 nucleotides read TGTGCCAGTAGTCAACGACAGGGGGCAATTCAGCCCCAGCATTTT.

The chain joins TRBV5-1 to TRBJ2-3, with 10 bases identical to TRBD2. V dropped 3 bases and J dropped 2; count of bases not matched to a gene: 6. This CDR3 is 16 amino acids long. Germline values: CDR1 SGHRS, CDR2 YFSETQ. The CDR3 here is CASSSGTSDLTDTQYF. In DNA form, the CDR3 reads TGCGCCAGCAGCTCCGGGACTAGCGATCTCACAGATACGCAGTATTTT.

The V gene is TRBV5-1, the J gene TRBJ2-5; 8 bases are shared with TRBD1. With V trimmed by 1 base and J by 5 bases, 7 bases remained unmatched. CDR1 is SGHRS and CDR2 is YFSETQ in the germline V gene. This CDR3 is built from 15 residues. Written as DNA, the CDR3 is TGCGCCAGCAGCTTGACAGGGACAGGCCGGGAGACCCAGTACTTC. Its protein is CASSLTGTGRETQYF.

CDR3 bases: TGTGCCAGCAGCTTAGGACAAACGAACACCGGGGAGCTGTTTTTT. It encodes CASSLGQTNTGELFF. The chain carries TRBV5-6 and TRBJ2-2, with a tentative D call TRBD1 (5 bases). CDR1 SGHDT and CDR2 YYEEEE come from the germline V gene. This CDR3 contains 15 residues. The V gene lost 2 bases and the J gene lost 0 bases, with 8 bases spanning the gap.

A remark on this clone: A far larger clone is just one base off, so this is likely a read error. The chain links TRBV27 to TRBJ2-1, with D maybe TRBD2 (6 bases). V was trimmed by 5 bases and J by 9 bases, leaving 17 bases between them. The germline gives CDR1 MNHEY, CDR2 SMNVEV (reference sequence). The length of the CDR3 is 14 residues. The CDR3 spells CASSQTSRSVEQFF. As DNA, the CDR3 is TGTGCCAGCAGTCAAACTAGCAGGAGCGTTGAGCAGTTCTTC.

Regarding this clone: At one end, the junction sequence differs from germline, possibly due to a read error. The CDR3 DNA sequence: TGTGTCAGCAGGCGAAATCCCACCGCCAATGAAAAACTGTTTTTT. This codes for CVSRRNPTANEKLFF. This sequence joins TRBV5-4 and TRBJ1-4; no clear D. This CDR3 has 15 residues. Germline loops: CDR1 SGHNT, CDR2 YYREEE (reference sequence).

The rearrangement joins TRBV28 to TRBJ2-3; no clear D gene. The germline V gene has CDR1 MDHEN and CDR2 SYDVKM. CDR3 length equals 15 residues. Trimming cost V 4 bases and J 3 bases, with 14 bases left between them. In DNA, the CDR3 is TGTGCCAGCAGTTCCCCCCCAGACCTAACAGATACGCAGTATTTT. Protein sequence: CASSSPPDLTDTQYF.

The chain links TRBV28 to TRBJ1-2; D remains unclear. The CDR3 totals 13 residues. The germline CDR1 and CDR2 sequences are MDHEN and SYDVKM. V dropped 6 bases and J dropped 4 bases, with 12 bases sitting between them. The CDR3 loop reads CASSPSATYGYTF. CDR3 nucleotide sequence: TGTGCCAGCAGCCCATCAGCCACCTATGGCTACACCTTC.

The chain has TRBV7-7 and TRBJ1-2, with D maybe TRBD1 (6 bases). Germline values: CDR1 SSHAT, CDR2 FNYEAQ (reference sequence). Trimming took 0 bases from V and 0 from J, leaving 8 bases between them. The CDR3 is made up of 15 amino acids. The CDR3 spells CASSLAGGTNYGYTF. In DNA, the CDR3 is TGTGCCAGCAGCTTAGCAGGGGGTACTAACTATGGCTACACCTTC. The variable domain in full, completed from reference TRBV7-7 and TRBJ1-2, reads GAGVSQSPRYKVTKRGQDVTLRCDPISSHATLYWYQQALGQGPEFLTYFNYEAQPDKSGLPSDRFSAERPEGSISTLTIQRTEQRDSAMYRCASSLAGGTNYGYTFGSGTRLTVV.

The chain joins TRBV19 to TRBJ1-1, with 9 bases matching TRBD1. The junction had 1 base not matched to a gene; V was cut back by 8 bases and J by 3 bases. The germline gives CDR1 LNHDA, CDR2 SQIVND (reference sequence). This CDR3 has 12 amino acids. The CDR3 here is CASRDRDTEAFF. The CDR3 coding sequence is TGTGCCAGTCGGGACAGGGACACTGAAGCTTTCTTT.

The rearrangement uses TRBV7-9 and TRBJ2-1, with 9 bases matching TRBD2. The CDR3 has 17 residues. V dropped 4 bases and J dropped 3; count of bases not matched to a gene: 10. Germline V CDR1 and CDR2: SEHNR, FQNEAQ (reference sequence). CDR3 amino acids: CASSSRRRLAVYNEQFF. The CDR3 bases are TGTGCCAGCAGCTCGCGTCGTCGACTAGCGGTCTACAATGAGCAGTTCTTC.

This clone was seen a single time. This chain uses TRBV19 with TRBJ2-3; a weak D match, TRBD1 (6 bases). Germline values: CDR1 LNHDA, CDR2 SQIVND (reference sequence). With 4 bases removed from V and 0 bases from J, the gap between germline ends came to 11 bases. This CDR3 region has 15 residues. CDR3 amino acids: CASSKGTLSTDTQYF. In DNA form, the CDR3 reads TGTGCCAGTAGTAAGGGGACACTAAGCACAGATACGCAGTATTTT.

The rearrangement joins TRBV7-2 to TRBJ2-1; D may be TRBD2 (5 bases). CDR3 size: 13 residues. Germline CDR1 is SGHTA and CDR2 is FQGNSA. V was trimmed by 5 bases and J by 4 bases, leaving 9 bases between them. The DNA of the CDR3 is TGTGCCAGCAGCCAGTCGGGGTACAATGAGCAGTTCTTC. This encodes CASSQSGYNEQFF.

The chain carries TRBV6-1 and TRBJ2-7; D remains ambiguous. The CDR3 spans 14 residues. Trimming took 2 bases from V and 3 from J, leaving 11 bases between them. Germline-derived CDR1 and CDR2 are MNHNS and SASEGT. In DNA form, the CDR3 reads TGTGCCAGCAGTGAAAGAGGTGGGGACTACGAGCAGTACTTC. This sequence encodes CASSERGGDYEQYF.

The chain is built from TRBV9 and TRBJ2-2, with 9 bases lining up with TRBD2. The junction had 6 bases not matched to a gene; V was cut back by 3 bases and J by 3 bases. CDR1 and CDR2 from the germline V gene are SGDLS and YYNGEE. CDR3 length: 16 residues. The CDR3 loop reads CASSATPSGDTGELFF. CDR3 in DNA: TGTGCCAGCAGCGCAACGCCTAGCGGGGACACCGGGGAGCTGTTTTTT.

This clone has a single count. The chain's CDR3 is CASSIGLAGGPREQYF. The CDR3 DNA sequence: TGCGCCAGCAGCATCGGACTAGCGGGAGGTCCCCGCGAGCAGTACTTC. V is TRBV5-1 and J is TRBJ2-5; TRBD2 aligns across 14 bases. The J call may be wrong; the DNA end is better matched by TRBJ2-7. The CDR3 spans 16 residues. The germline gives CDR1 SGHRS, CDR2 YFSETQ.

V usage is TRBV5-4 and J usage is TRBJ1-1; a possible D gene is TRBD1 (6 bases). The CDR3 loop spans 14 amino acids. Trimming shortened V by 6 bases and J by 2 bases, and 14 bases separated the two germline ends. CDR1 and CDR2 (germline): SGHNT, YYREEE (reference sequence). CDR3 bases: TGTGCCAGCACCGACGGACAGCTTAACACTGAAGCTTTCTTT. Amino acids: CASTDGQLNTEAFF.

The gene calls are TRBV2 and TRBJ2-3; 14 bases are a match to TRBD2. In germline, CDR1 is SNHLY, CDR2 FYNNEI. V was clipped by 4 bases and J by 0 bases; unmatched bases: 9. The CDR3 covers 19 residues. CDR3 residues: CASSVETSGGGRSTDTQYF. The CDR3 DNA reads TGTGCCAGCAGTGTGGAGACTAGCGGGGGGGGTCGGAGCACAGATACGCAGTATTTT.

V is TRBV9 and J is TRBJ1-2; D remains ambiguous. The CDR3 runs to 12 residues. Trimming pared 0 bases from V and 8 bases from J, leaving 8 bases between. The germline CDR1 and CDR2 sequences are SGDLS and YYNGEE. Here the CDR3 reads CASSVASDGYTF. The CDR3 DNA follows: TGTGCCAGCAGCGTAGCTTCAGACGGCTACACCTTC.

The V and J genes are TRBV6-6 and TRBJ2-7, with 9 nucleotides matching TRBD2. The CDR3 loop spans 15 amino acids. Trimming removed 6 bases from V and 1 base from J; junction bases left unmatched: 7. Per germline, CDR1 MNHNY and CDR2 SVGAGI (reference sequence). The CDR3 bases are TGTGCCAGCAGATTCATAGCGGGAGAGTCCTACGAGCAGTACTTC. Its translation: CASRFIAGESYEQYF.

This chain links TRBV14 with TRBJ1-2; D might be TRBD1 (5 bases). Per the germline V gene, CDR1 is SGHDN and CDR2 is FVKESK. The CDR3 is made up of 14 amino acids. The ends were cut back, 1 base at V and 7 bases at J, with 13 bases in the middle. The CDR3 spells CASSQVGGLSGYTF. The CDR3 DNA follows: TGTGCCAGCAGCCAAGTTGGGGGACTCTCTGGCTACACCTTC.

V and J are TRBV5-1 and TRBJ1-6; 8 bases fit TRBD1. The CDR3 is 14 amino acids. With V trimmed by 0 bases and J by 7 bases, 0 bases remained unmatched. Germline assignment: CDR1 SGHRS and CDR2 YFSETQ. CDR3 DNA: TGCGCCAGCAGCTTGGGGACAGGGAATTCACCCCTCCACTTT. Its protein is CASSLGTGNSPLHF.

This chain joins TRBV7-2 and TRBJ1-5, with a possible D match to TRBD1 (6 bases). The ends were cut back, 1 base at V and 7 bases at J, with 14 bases in the middle. The CDR3 extends over 15 amino acids. In germline, CDR1 is SGHTA, CDR2 FQGNSA. CDR3 coding DNA: TGTGCCAGCAGCTTAGACGGGACAAGGAGACAGCCCCAGCATTTT. It yields the protein CASSLDGTRRQPQHF.

The V gene is TRBV5-1, the J gene TRBJ2-3; weak D call: TRBD2 (5 bases). The germline CDR1 and CDR2 sequences are SGHRS and YFSETQ. With 0 bases removed from V and 6 bases from J, the gap between germline ends came to 11 bases. The CDR3 spans 14 residues. This CDR3 is CASSLGSGEDTQYF. CDR3 sequence (DNA): TGCGCCAGCAGCTTGGGGAGCGGCGAGGATACGCAGTATTTT.

The CDR3 loop reads CASSRNLRTSGYNEQFF. CDR3 in DNA: TGCGCCAGCAGCCGCAACCTAAGGACTAGCGGGTACAATGAGCAGTTCTTC. V gene TRBV5-1 combines with J gene TRBJ2-1, with TRBD2 identical over 11 bases. Germline-derived CDR1 and CDR2 are SGHRS and YFSETQ. CDR3 length: 17 amino acids. With V trimmed by 4 bases and J by 4 bases, 10 bases remained unmatched.

This rearrangement joins TRBV6-1 to TRBJ1-2; 11 bases fit TRBD1. CDR1 is MNHNS and CDR2 is SASEGT in the germline V gene. V dropped 5 bases and J dropped 4; count of bases not matched to a gene: 6. The CDR3 totals 15 residues. DNA for the CDR3: TGTGCCAGCAGTAACCGGGACAGGGGGGCCTATGGCTACACCTTC. It yields the protein CASSNRDRGAYGYTF.

This clone was detected only once. The chain has TRBV5-1 and TRBJ2-2; weak D call: TRBD2 (5 bases). The germline CDR1 and CDR2 sequences are SGHRS and YFSETQ. The CDR3 spans 16 residues. V was pared by 4 bases and J by 4 bases, with 17 bases between. CDR3 in amino acids: CASSTGSGLGTGELFF. DNA for the CDR3: TGCGCCAGCAGCACCGGTTCGGGGTTGGGCACCGGGGAGCTGTTTTTT.